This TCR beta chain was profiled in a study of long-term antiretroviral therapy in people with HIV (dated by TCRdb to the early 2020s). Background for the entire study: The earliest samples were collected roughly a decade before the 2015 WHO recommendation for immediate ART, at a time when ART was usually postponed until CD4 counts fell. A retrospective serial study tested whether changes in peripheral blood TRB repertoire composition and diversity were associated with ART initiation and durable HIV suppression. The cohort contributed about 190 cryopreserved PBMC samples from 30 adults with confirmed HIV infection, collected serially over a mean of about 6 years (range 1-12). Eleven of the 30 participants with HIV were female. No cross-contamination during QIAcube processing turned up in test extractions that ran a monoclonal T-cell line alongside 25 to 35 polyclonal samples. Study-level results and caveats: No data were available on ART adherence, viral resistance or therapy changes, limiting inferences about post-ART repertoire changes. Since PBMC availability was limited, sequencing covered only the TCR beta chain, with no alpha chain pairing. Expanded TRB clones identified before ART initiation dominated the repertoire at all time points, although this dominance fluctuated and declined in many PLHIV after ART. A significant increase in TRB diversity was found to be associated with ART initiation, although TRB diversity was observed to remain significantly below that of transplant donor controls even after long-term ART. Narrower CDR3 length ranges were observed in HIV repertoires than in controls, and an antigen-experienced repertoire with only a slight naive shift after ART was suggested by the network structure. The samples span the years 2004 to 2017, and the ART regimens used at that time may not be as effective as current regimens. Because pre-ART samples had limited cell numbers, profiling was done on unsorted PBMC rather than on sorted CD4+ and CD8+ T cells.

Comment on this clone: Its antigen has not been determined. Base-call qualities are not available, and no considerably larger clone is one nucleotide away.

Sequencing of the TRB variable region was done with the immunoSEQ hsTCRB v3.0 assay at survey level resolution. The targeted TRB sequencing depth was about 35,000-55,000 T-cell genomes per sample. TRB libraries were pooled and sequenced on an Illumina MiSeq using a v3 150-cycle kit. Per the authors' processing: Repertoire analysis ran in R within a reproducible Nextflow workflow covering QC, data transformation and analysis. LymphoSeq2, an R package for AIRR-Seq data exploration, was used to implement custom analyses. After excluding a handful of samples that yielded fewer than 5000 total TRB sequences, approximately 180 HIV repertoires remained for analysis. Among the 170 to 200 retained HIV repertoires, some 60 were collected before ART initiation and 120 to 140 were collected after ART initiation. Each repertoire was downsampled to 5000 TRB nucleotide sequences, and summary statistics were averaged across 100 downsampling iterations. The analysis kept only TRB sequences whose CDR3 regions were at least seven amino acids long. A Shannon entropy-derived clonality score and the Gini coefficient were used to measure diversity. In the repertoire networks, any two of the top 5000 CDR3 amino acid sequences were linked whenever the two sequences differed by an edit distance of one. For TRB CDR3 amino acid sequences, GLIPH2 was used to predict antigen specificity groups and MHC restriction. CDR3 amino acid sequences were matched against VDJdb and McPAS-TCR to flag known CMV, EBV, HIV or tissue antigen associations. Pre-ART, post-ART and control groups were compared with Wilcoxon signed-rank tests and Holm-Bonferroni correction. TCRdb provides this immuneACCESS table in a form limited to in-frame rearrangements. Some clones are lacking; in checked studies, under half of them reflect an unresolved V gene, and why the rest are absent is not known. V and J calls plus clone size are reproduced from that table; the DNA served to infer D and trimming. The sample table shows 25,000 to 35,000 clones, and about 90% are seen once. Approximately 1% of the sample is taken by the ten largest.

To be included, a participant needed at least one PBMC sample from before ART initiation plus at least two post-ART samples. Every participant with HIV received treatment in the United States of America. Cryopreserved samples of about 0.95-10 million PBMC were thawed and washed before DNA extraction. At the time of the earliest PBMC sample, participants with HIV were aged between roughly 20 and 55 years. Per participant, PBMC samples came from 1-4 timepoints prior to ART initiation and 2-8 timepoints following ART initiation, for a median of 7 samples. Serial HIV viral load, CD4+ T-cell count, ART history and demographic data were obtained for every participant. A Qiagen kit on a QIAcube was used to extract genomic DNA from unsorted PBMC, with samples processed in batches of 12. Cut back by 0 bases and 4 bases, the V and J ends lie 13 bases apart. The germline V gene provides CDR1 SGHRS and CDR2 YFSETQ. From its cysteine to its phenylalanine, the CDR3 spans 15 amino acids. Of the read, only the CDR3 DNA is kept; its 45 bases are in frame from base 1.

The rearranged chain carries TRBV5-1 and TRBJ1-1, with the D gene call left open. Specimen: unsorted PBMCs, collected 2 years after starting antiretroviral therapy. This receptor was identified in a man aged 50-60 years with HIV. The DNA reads TGCGCCAGCAGCTTGGCTGGCCGTAGTAGCACTGAAGCTTTCTTT. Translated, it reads CASSLAGRSSTEAFF.